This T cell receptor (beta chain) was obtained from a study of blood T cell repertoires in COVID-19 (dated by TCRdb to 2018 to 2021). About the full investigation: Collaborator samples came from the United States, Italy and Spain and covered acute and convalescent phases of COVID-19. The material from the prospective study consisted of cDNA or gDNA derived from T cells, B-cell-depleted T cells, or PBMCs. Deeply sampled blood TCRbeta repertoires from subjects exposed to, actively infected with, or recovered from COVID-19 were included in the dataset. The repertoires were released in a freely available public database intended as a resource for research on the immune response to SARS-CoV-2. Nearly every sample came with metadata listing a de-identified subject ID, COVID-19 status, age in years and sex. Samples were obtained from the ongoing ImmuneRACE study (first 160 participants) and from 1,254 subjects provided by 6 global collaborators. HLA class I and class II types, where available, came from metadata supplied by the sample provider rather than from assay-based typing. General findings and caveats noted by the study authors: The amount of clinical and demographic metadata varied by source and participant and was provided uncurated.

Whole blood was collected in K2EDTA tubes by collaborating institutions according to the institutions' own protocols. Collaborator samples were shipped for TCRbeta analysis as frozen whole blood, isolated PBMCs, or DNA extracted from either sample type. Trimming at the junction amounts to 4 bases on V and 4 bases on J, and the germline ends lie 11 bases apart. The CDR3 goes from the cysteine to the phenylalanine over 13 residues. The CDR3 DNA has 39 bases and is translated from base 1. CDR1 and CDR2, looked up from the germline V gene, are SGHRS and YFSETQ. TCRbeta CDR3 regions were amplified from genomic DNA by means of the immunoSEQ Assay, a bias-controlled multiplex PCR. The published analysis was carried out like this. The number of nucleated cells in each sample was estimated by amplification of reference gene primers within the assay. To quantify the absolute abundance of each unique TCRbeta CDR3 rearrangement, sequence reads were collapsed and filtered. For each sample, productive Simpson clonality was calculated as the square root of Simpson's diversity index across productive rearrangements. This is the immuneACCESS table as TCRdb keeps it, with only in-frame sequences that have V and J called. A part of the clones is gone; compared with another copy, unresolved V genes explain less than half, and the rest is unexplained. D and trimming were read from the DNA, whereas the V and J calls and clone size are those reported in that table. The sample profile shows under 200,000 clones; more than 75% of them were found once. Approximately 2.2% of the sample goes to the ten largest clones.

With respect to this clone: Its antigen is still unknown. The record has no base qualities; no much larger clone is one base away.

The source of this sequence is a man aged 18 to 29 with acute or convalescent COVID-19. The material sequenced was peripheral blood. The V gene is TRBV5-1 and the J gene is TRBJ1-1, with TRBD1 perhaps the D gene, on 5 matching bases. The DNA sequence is TGCGCCAGCAGCCGCGACAGAACCACTGAAGCTTTCTTT. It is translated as CASSRDRTTEAFF.